This TCR beta chain was captured in a study of blood T cells in healthy people across ages (dated by TCRdb to the mid-2010s). Regarding the research as a whole: In model experiments, roughly one uniquely barcoded TCR beta cDNA molecule per two T cells was captured by template switching. Using the same blood draw, the study looked at two additional independent replicas of 1 million unique cDNA reads for two donors, one aged 18 to 30 and the other aged 80 or older. Donors were grouped into four age groups: young (average roughly 15 years), middle-aged (around 39), aged (roughly 67) and long-lived (approximately 81). Age-related changes in TCR beta repertoire diversity were measured in the study by deep sequencing normalized with unique cDNA molecular identifiers. On the study overall, not on this receptor specifically: Because donor CMV infection status was unknown, age-related changes in expanded clonotypes were potentially confounded. Observed TCR beta diversity per million T cells fell roughly linearly with age, and a significant reduction was already apparent by age around 36. There was a strong correlation between observed TCR beta diversity and the percentage of naive T cells measured by flow cytometry. Estimates of total diversity based on one million sequenced T cells were regarded as lower bounds and as underestimates. Compared with the aged group, the long-lived group had more naive CD4+ T cells, fewer expanded clones and increased TCR diversity, a pattern suggesting age selection. Because profiling used bulk unsorted PBMCs, naive and antigen-experienced compartments could not be compared conclusively.

The germline V gene encodes CDR1 ENHRY and CDR2 SYGVKD. The CDR3 goes from the cysteine to the phenylalanine over 14 residues. CDR3 DNA only is kept here, 42 bases in frame from base 1. At the junction V is shortened by 2 bases and J by 5 bases; bases outside the gene matches: 1. The library was prepared using 5' RACE. TCRdb names Illumina HiSeq 2500 as the instrument used. A second PCR of about 7 to 12 cycles was run with a J-beta primer mix and a sample-barcoded 5' primer. A template-switch 5' adaptor carrying 12 random nucleotides introduced a unique molecular identifier onto each TCR beta cDNA molecule. Each sample yielded at least 3 million CDR3-containing paired-end reads. First-strand cDNA was synthesized from all RNA with the Mint cDNA synthesis kit, primed by a TRBC-specific oligonucleotide. After uracil-DNA glycosylase treatment, a first 18-cycle PCR used universal primers M1SS and BC2_uni_R on all cDNA. Turning to the authors' computational methods: For normalization, 1 million high-quality reads, each with a distinct molecular identifier, were randomly selected from each sample. Reads with shared molecular identifiers were discarded instead of being binned into consensus sequences. MiTCR, with a Q25 quality threshold and the strictest error-elimination algorithm, was used for CDR3 identification, clonotype clustering and error correction. A nonparametric unseen species model with Euler transformation was used to estimate a lower bound on total TCR beta diversity. In-frame beta chains were kept once TCRdb had trimmed the public reads at Q25 with fastp and called clones with MiXCR. Rows are unified per CDR3 protein, each entry keeping the most common DNA and genes. The V and J calls come from TCRdb's annotation, not from the publication. This sample is represented by hundreds of thousands of distinct CDR3 sequences; 20% to 25% of them were singletons. The ten largest clones add up to under 9.5% of the sample.

Concerning this clonotype itself: Its specific antigen is unknown. Base qualities are not provided; no much larger clone lies one nucleotide away.

The 39 donors, aged about 6 to 95 years, were systemically healthy Caucasian individuals from Russia. Approximately 9.7 milliliters of peripheral blood were drawn from each donor into EDTA-treated Vacutainer tubes. PBMCs were isolated by Ficoll-Paque density-gradient centrifugation, with at least 6.5 million obtained per sample. Total RNA, at least 5.5 micrograms per sample, was extracted from PBMCs with Trizol reagent. For every donor, flow cytometry on a PBMC aliquot measured the percentage of naive CD45RAhigh/CD27high T cells. These records were also assigned to another study, of T cells of mothers and their children. The second study also describes: The donors were nine systemically healthy Caucasian individuals, made up of three mothers and their six children. cDNA synthesis used all of the extracted RNA, with 1.5 ug of RNA in each 15 ul reaction. In the second PCR, sample barcodes and 2-4 random nucleotides were introduced via the M1S primer. Over 10 million TCR beta CDR3 reads came from each mother, compared with a few million reads from each child. Thymic selection shapes the output of TCR recombination in a similar way in related and unrelated pairs, and inherited differences have a minor effect. Normalized repertoire overlap was always slightly but never significantly higher in related than unrelated mother-child pairs. With a sensitivity of about 100 clones per million clonotypes, no persistent microchimeric T cell clones were detected. To look for features that set related mother-child pairs apart from unrelated individuals, the researchers ran deep NGS to compare the TCR beta repertoires of mothers and children. Mothers averaged about 37 +/- 4 years of age and children averaged about 10 +/- 4 years. After adapter ligation was performed with NEBNext reagents, the libraries were sequenced on an Illumina HiSeq 2000 with 100+100 nt paired-end reads. Mother and child libraries were prepared a month apart and sequenced in separate runs to prevent cross-contamination. For each donor, somewhere between 500,000 and 2,000,000 distinct TCR beta clonotypes were identified. Naive TCR beta clonotypes were estimated from low-frequency clonotypes matched to each donor's FACS-determined naive share, without sorting.

The sequencing input was blood. The receptor was isolated from a boy between 10 and 17 years old in good health. This chain is built from TRBV10-3 and TRBJ2-2; a stretch of 8 junction bases matches TRBD2. CDR3 region: CAISEGLATGELFF. The nucleotide sequence reads TGTGCCATCAGTGAGGGACTAGCTACCGGGGAGCTGTTTTTT.